This is a list of T cell receptor beta chains from one sample in a study of control samples from healthy donors and cancer patients. Clones were read by immunoSEQ multiplex PCR, and TCRdb kept only the in-frame ones, dropping some. The sample lists around 140,000 clones, about nine tenths occurring once. Specimen: PBMCs. All receptors come from a man in his forties or fifties with head and neck cancer. The CDR3 runs from the conserved cysteine through the conserved F or W. Fields, in order: J gene, clone size, V gene, D gene, CDR3 DNA, CDR3 protein. The D gene is left open where the match is weak. Part of the rows lack a size; the others show once, few, many or a class for expanded clones.

TRBJ2-1	-	TRBV27	-	TGTGCCAGCAGTTTTGAAGCGGATAATGAGCAGTTCTTC	CASSFEADNEQFF
TRBJ2-7	-	TRBV6-5	-	TGTGCCAGCAGCTTAGGGGACTTTGCCCACGAGCAGTACTTC	CASSLGDFAHEQYF
TRBJ2-1	-	TRBV7-2	TRBD2	TGTGCCAGCAGGACTAGCGGGGCCTACAATGAGCAGTTCTTC	CASRTSGAYNEQFF
TRBJ1-2	-	TRBV7-3	TRBD1	TGTGCCAGCAGCTCGACAGGGGGCGGGAACTATGGCTACACCTTC	CASSSTGGGNYGYTF
TRBJ2-7	-	TRBV29-1	-	TGCAGCGTAAAGGGTATAGCGAGGGAGCAGTACTTC	CSVKGIAREQYF
TRBJ1-3	-	TRBV4-1	-	TGCGCCAGCAGCCACAGGGGCTCTGGAAACACCATATATTTT	CASSHRGSGNTIYF
TRBJ1-1	-	TRBV3-1/TRBV3-2	-	TGTGCCAGCAGCCCTCCCACAGGGTTGGTTGAAGCTTTCTTT	CASSPPTGLVEAFF
TRBJ1-1	-	TRBV14	TRBD1	TGTGCCAGCAGCCAGGACAGGGGGCTGGGGAAGGCTTTCTTT	CASSQDRGLGKAFF
TRBJ1-2	-	TRBV5-1	TRBD1	TGCGCCAGCAGCTCGACAGGGGTCCACTATGGCTACACCTTC	CASSSTGVHYGYTF
TRBJ1-2	-	TRBV5-1	-	TGCGCCAGCAGCTTGGGGGTAGGGCGGTATGGCTACACCTTC	CASSLGVGRYGYTF
TRBJ1-1	few	TRBV2	TRBD1	TGTGCCAGCAGTAGACAGGGGTTAGCTTTCTTT	CASSRQGLAFF
TRBJ1-6	-	TRBV18	-	TGTGCCAGCTCACCCCGGGACTCCTATAATTCACCCCTCCACTTT	CASSPRDSYNSPLHF
TRBJ2-7	-	TRBV5-6	TRBD2	TGTGCCAGCAGCTTTAGTCCTAGCGGGAGATCCGAGCAGTACTTC	CASSFSPSGRSEQYF
TRBJ2-7	-	TRBV6-5	-	TGTGCCAGCCGGAGACTGGAGAGCTCCTACGAGCAGTACTTC	CASRRLESSYEQYF
TRBJ2-3	once	TRBV28	TRBD2	TGTGCCAGCAGTTTGGGGCGGGGGACAGATACGCAGTATTTT	CASSLGRGTDTQYF
TRBJ2-1	-	TRBV29-1	-	TGCAGCGTTCGCCTGGGTAGTCCGATAGCGGCGGGCGACGAGCAGTTCTTC	CSVRLGSPIAAGDEQFF
TRBJ2-5	-	TRBV19	TRBD2	TGTGCCAGTAGTGCGACGGTGGCTAGCGGGAGTAGAGAGACCCAGTACTTC	CASSATVASGSRETQYF
TRBJ2-2	-	TRBV5-1	TRBD1	TGCGCCAGCAGCCCCCGGACAGGGGAAACCGGGGAGCTGTTTTTT	CASSPRTGETGELFF
TRBJ1-1	once	TRBV6-5	-	TGTGCCAGCAGTTACTCATGGACCCCCATGAACACTGAAGCTTTCTTT	CASSYSWTPMNTEAFF
TRBJ2-5	-	TRBV19	-	TGTGCCAGTAGATTTCGGCCTAATGTAGAGACCCAGTACTTC	CASRFRPNVETQYF
TRBJ2-3	-	TRBV6-5	TRBD1	TGTGCCAGCACCTCCGGACAGGGGACAGATACGCAGTATTTT	CASTSGQGTDTQYF
TRBJ2-7	-	TRBV19	TRBD1	TGTGCCAGTAGCTCCACACCCAGGGGGTACGAGCAGTACTTC	CASSSTPRGYEQYF
TRBJ1-2	-	TRBV3-1/TRBV3-2	TRBD1	TGTGCCAGCAGCCAAACGGGACAGACCTATGGCTACACCTTC	CASSQTGQTYGYTF
TRBJ1-4	-	TRBV27	-	TGTGCCAGCAGTACCGACCAGACAGGAAGTCATGAAAAACTGTTTTTT	CASSTDQTGSHEKLFF
TRBJ1-1	-	TRBV6-1	-	TGTGCCAGCAGTGAATTTGGGGGGCGGGTAGCTTTCTTT	CASSEFGGRVAFF
TRBJ2-1	-	TRBV19	-	TGTGCCAGTAGTTCTCCCGTCTCCGGGGCCTACAATGAGCAGTTCTTC	CASSSPVSGAYNEQFF
TRBJ2-7	-	TRBV5-1	-	TGCGCCAGCAGCTTAGATGACCCGAGGGAGCAGTACTTC	CASSLDDPREQYF
TRBJ2-1	once	TRBV6-4	-	TGTGCCAGCAGTGTAACTAGTACCCACGAGCAGTTCTTC	CASSVTSTHEQFF
TRBJ1-1	-	TRBV19	TRBD1	TGTGCCAGTACTAACCGGGACAGGCCTCGGAACACTGAAGCTTTCTTT	CASTNRDRPRNTEAFF
TRBJ1-1	-	TRBV7-2	TRBD1	TGTGCCAGCAGCACGCGATGGGGGCAGGGGGAAGGAGCTTTCTTT	CASSTRWGQGEGAFF
TRBJ2-7	-	TRBV14	-	TGTGCCAGCAGTCTGGAGAAGTCCTACGAGCAGTACTTC	CASSLEKSYEQYF
TRBJ2-1	-	TRBV7-8	TRBD2	TGTGCCAGCAGCTTAGTGGCTAGCGGGAATGAGCAGTTCTTC	CASSLVASGNEQFF
TRBJ2-7	-	TRBV28	-	TGTGCCAGCAGTCTCGCCTACGAGCAGTACTTC	CASSLAYEQYF